These 24 T cell receptor beta chains came from one sample sequenced in a study of blood T cell repertoires in COVID-19. The protocol was immunoSEQ multiplex PCR, while the TCRdb copy is restricted to in-frame clones and leaves out a portion. This sample has around 170,000 clones, with 90% found just once. The sample consisted of peripheral blood. These receptors all stem from a man aged 45-65 years with acute or convalescent COVID-19.

The chain employs TRBV7-9 and TRBJ2-2, with D maybe TRBD1 (6 bases). CDR3 length: 14 amino acids. V was cut by 4 bases and J by 5 bases, with 11 bases left in between. The germline V gene encodes CDR1 SEHNR and CDR2 FQNEAQ (reference sequence). CDR3 in DNA: TGTGCCAGCAGCTCAGGGGTCGGAACCGGGGAGCTGTTTTTT. Encoded protein: CASSSGVGTGELFF.

This chain joins TRBV18 and TRBJ2-5; TRBD1 might be the D (7 bases). V was clipped by 4 bases and J by 4 bases, with 16 bases between them. Germline V gene data show CDR1 as KGHSH and CDR2 as LQKENI. This CDR3 has 15 amino acids. The chain's CDR3 is CASSQTGIGRETQYF. The CDR3 DNA follows: TGTGCCAGCTCACAGACAGGGATCGGGAGAGAGACCCAGTACTTC.

This clone appeared a single time. The chain recombines TRBV28 with TRBJ1-1, with D unclear. Trimming left V 1 base short and J 1 base short, with 4 bases between. Per germline, CDR1 MDHEN and CDR2 SYDVKM. The CDR3 covers 13 residues. CDR3 bases: TGTGCCAGCAGTTTATCGGGGAACACTGAAGCTTTCTTT. Its protein product is CASSLSGNTEAFF.

V gene TRBV25-1 combines with J gene TRBJ2-1; 9 bases align to TRBD1. J was trimmed by 4 bases and V by 4 bases; bases with no gene match: 5. Germline CDR1 reads MGHDK; CDR2 reads SYGVNS. The CDR3 runs 15 residues. Here the CDR3 reads CASSVTGGPYNEQFF. The CDR3 DNA sequence: TGTGCCAGCAGTGTGACAGGGGGGCCTTACAATGAGCAGTTCTTC.

This chain uses TRBV19 with TRBJ1-6; D is ambiguous. This CDR3 has 15 residues. V lost 1 base to trimming and J lost 0 bases, with 4 bases between them. The V gene's germline CDR1 is LNHDA and CDR2 SQIVND (reference sequence). CDR3 amino acids: CASSIASSYNSPLHF. CDR3 DNA: TGTGCCAGTAGTATAGCGAGCTCCTATAATTCACCCCTCCACTTT.

CDR3 in DNA: TGTGCCAGCAGCTCGACTTGGGCGGGAGTAAATACGCAGTATTTT. Encoded protein: CASSSTWAGVNTQYF. The chain is built from TRBV5-4 and TRBJ2-3; 7 bases agree with TRBD2. V gave up 3 bases and J gave up 7 bases; unmatched junction bases: 11. The CDR3 extends over 15 amino acids. Germline values: CDR1 SGHNT, CDR2 YYREEE (reference sequence).

The gene calls are TRBV6-1 and TRBJ1-5, with D tentatively TRBD1 (5 bases). Trimming cost V 2 bases and J 1 base, with 9 bases left between them. The CDR3 has 15 amino acids. Germline CDR1 MNHNS, CDR2 SASEGT. The chain's CDR3 is CASSEFRASNQPQHF. The CDR3 nucleotides read TGTGCCAGCAGTGAATTCAGGGCGAGCAATCAGCCCCAGCATTTT.

The CDR3 spells CASSFTSGPNGELFF. The CDR3, as DNA: TGTGCCAGCAGTTTCACTAGCGGCCCGAACGGGGAGCTGTTTTTT. The genes are TRBV27 and TRBJ2-2, with 8 bases matching TRBD2. Germline assignment: CDR1 MNHEY and CDR2 SMNVEV (reference sequence). V shed 3 bases, J shed 7 bases, and the junction held 7 bases outside the gene matches. CDR3 size: 15 residues.

This chain connects TRBV10-3 to TRBJ1-1; TRBD1 matches 8 bases. Trimming cost V 6 bases and J 4 bases; bases outside gene matches: 7. The CDR3 runs to 14 residues. CDR1 is ENHRY, CDR2 SYGVKD, per germline. The CDR3 reads CAISPGGGGTEAFF. DNA for the CDR3: TGTGCCATCAGCCCAGGGGGCGGTGGCACTGAAGCTTTCTTT.

This clone has more than one count but fewer than ten. The rearrangement uses TRBV28 and TRBJ1-5, with 8 bases lining up with TRBD1. The germline V gene has CDR1 MDHEN and CDR2 SYDVKM. This CDR3 is built from 14 residues. V gave up 5 bases and J gave up 15 bases; unmatched junction bases: 15. CDR3 amino acids: CASSPWSDRDRMHF. The DNA for the CDR3 is TGTGCCAGCAGTCCCTGGAGCGACCGGGACAGGATGCATTTT.

This chain uses TRBV7-9 with TRBJ1-2; possibly TRBD1 for D (5 bases). This CDR3 spans 15 amino acids. Trimming left V 5 bases short and J 3 bases short, with 16 bases between. Germline CDR1 and CDR2: SEHNR and FQNEAQ (reference sequence). CDR3 sequence: CASSEGPREDYGYTF. The CDR3 DNA reads as TGTGCCAGCAGCGAGGGACCCCGGGAGGACTATGGCTACACCTTC.

V is TRBV5-5 and J is TRBJ1-2; D gene ambiguous. Germline lookup yields CDR1 SGHKS and CDR2 YYEKEE (reference sequence). CDR3 size: 13 residues. Trimming removed 0 bases from V and 4 bases from J, with 7 bases in between. Here the CDR3 DNA reads TGTGCCAGCAGCTTGGAACAGACCTATGGCTACACCTTC. This sequence encodes CASSLEQTYGYTF.

This clone was picked up one time. The chain joins TRBV30 to TRBJ2-7; tentative D call: TRBD1 (6 bases). The V gene's germline CDR1 is GTSNPN and CDR2 SVGIG (reference sequence). V dropped 4 bases and J dropped 5 bases, with 15 bases sitting between them. The CDR3 runs 13 residues. The CDR3 is CAWNLQGSHEQYV. For the CDR3, the DNA is TGTGCCTGGAATTTACAGGGTTCCCACGAGCAGTACGTC.

V is TRBV28 and J is TRBJ1-3, with D possibly TRBD1 on 5 matching bases. CDR3 length equals 15 residues. Germline V gives CDR1 MDHEN, CDR2 SYDVKM. Trimming took 4 bases from V and 3 from J, leaving 13 bases between them. CDR3 bases: TGTGCCAGCAGTTCCCAGGGTTCGGGTGGAAACACCATATATTTT. Its protein is CASSSQGSGGNTIYF.

V is TRBV10-3 and J is TRBJ2-5; D unresolved. V was cut by 3 bases and J by 4 bases, with 3 bases left in between. The CDR3 spans 11 residues. CDR1 and CDR2 from the germline V gene are ENHRY and SYGVKD. Here the CDR3 DNA reads TGTGCCATCAGTGATAGAGAGACCCAGTACTTC. This codes for CAISDRETQYF.

This clone showed up just once. The rearrangement links TRBV29-1 to TRBJ2-1, with D perhaps TRBD1 (5 bases). The CDR3 runs to 15 residues. The germline V gene has CDR1 SQVTM and CDR2 ANQGSEA. Trimming removed 3 bases from V and 4 bases from J, with 16 bases in between. The CDR3 DNA is TGCAGCGTTGAGGGGCGACAGCGAACGTACAATGAGCAGTTCTTC. It encodes CSVEGRQRTYNEQFF.

The V gene is TRBV11-2, the J gene TRBJ1-1, with a possible D match to TRBD1 (6 bases). Looked up from germline, CDR1 is SGHAT and CDR2 is FQNNGV. V lost 6 bases and J lost 9, with 20 bases in between. The CDR3 runs 14 residues. The DNA for the CDR3 is TGTGCCAGCAGGAATACGGGCACCCAGGGGAAAGCTTTCTTT. It specifies CASRNTGTQGKAFF.

This clone has just one count. The chain uses TRBV5-8 and TRBJ2-7, with 7 positions matching TRBD2. From germline, CDR1 is SGHTS and CDR2 YDEGEE. This CDR3 comprises 14 residues. V lost 0 bases, J lost 9 bases, and 9 bases stayed unmatched. This CDR3 reads CASSLVGGSFRQYF. CDR3 nucleotides: TGTGCCAGCAGCTTGGTTGGCGGGAGTTTTCGGCAGTACTTC.

The chain carries TRBV7-3 and TRBJ2-1, with a possible D match to TRBD2 (5 bases). Germline values: CDR1 SGHTA, CDR2 FQGTGA. The CDR3 has 15 amino acids. V lost 2 bases and J 5 bases, leaving 13 bases between the germline ends. The CDR3 coding sequence is TGTGCCAGCAGCTTACGACCTGGTAGCGACAATGAGCAGTTCTTC. Its translation: CASSLRPGSDNEQFF.

The chain links TRBV4-3 to TRBJ1-1; possible D gene TRBD1, 6 bases. V was cut by 0 bases and J by 4 bases, with 12 bases left in between. Per germline, CDR1 LGHNA and CDR2 YSLEER. CDR3 length: 15 amino acids. DNA of the CDR3: TGCGCCAGCAGCCAAGATCTGGGGGGGCTCACTGAAGCTTTCTTT. Protein: CASSQDLGGLTEAFF.

This chain links TRBV19 with TRBJ2-1; 10 bases are shared with TRBD2. Germline CDR1 LNHDA, CDR2 SQIVND (reference sequence). V trimming: 10 bases; J trimming: 6 bases; junction bases outside the gene matches: 6. There are 13 residues in the CDR3. CDR3 in amino acids: CATSAGGPNEQFF. CDR3 nucleotides: TGTGCCACGTCAGCGGGAGGGCCCAATGAGCAGTTCTTC.

This sequence joins TRBV3-1 (or the pseudogene TRBV3-2) and TRBJ2-7; 8 nucleotides line up with TRBD2. The CDR3 sequence is 15 residues long. Germline V gene data show CDR1 as LGHDT and CDR2 as YNNKEL (reference sequence). J lost 3 bases, V lost 4 bases, and 8 bases had no gene match. The CDR3 sequence: CASSLRLARLYEQYF. The CDR3 coding sequence is TGTGCCAGCAGCCTGAGACTAGCGCGCCTCTACGAGCAGTACTTC.

In DNA, the CDR3 is TGTGCCAGCAGCCAAGAAGAACCCCGGGGCTACACCTTC. It yields the protein CASSQEEPRGYTF. The rearrangement joins TRBV3-1 (or the pseudogene TRBV3-2) to TRBJ1-2; no clear D gene. Germline V lookup: CDR1 LGHDT, CDR2 YNNKEL (reference sequence). The CDR3 consists of 13 residues. V was clipped by 0 bases and J by 8 bases, with 10 bases between them.

V is TRBV5-5 and J is TRBJ2-1; 13 nucleotides match TRBD2. The V gene's germline CDR1 is SGHKS and CDR2 YYEKEE (reference sequence). The length of the CDR3 is 15 residues. Trimming at V came to 2 bases and at J to 8 bases, leaving 4 bases not matched to a gene. The chain's CDR3 is CASSFTSGRVDEQFF. The CDR3 DNA reads as TGTGCCAGCAGCTTCACTAGCGGGAGGGTTGATGAGCAGTTCTTC.